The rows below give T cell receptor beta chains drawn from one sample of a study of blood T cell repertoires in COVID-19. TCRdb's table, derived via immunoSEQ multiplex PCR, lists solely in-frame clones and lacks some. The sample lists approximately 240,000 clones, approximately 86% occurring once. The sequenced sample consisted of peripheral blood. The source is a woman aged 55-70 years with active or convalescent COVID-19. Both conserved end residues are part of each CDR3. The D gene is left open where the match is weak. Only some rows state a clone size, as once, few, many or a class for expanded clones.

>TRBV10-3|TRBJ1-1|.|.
TGTGCCATCAGTGAGACCATCCGGGGAACGAACACTGAAGCTTTCTTT
CAISETIRGTNTEAFF
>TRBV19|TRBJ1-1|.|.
TGTGCCAGTAGTATAGGAAATCCCCTCTCGCTTTTACGAGGGAATACTGAAGCTTTCTTT
CASSIGNPLSLLRGNTEAFF
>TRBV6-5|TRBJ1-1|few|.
TGTGCCAGCAGTCCCCAATTTCAGGGATACACTGAAGCTTTCTTT
CASSPQFQGYTEAFF
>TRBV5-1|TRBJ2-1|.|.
TGCGCCAGCAGCTCCTCAGCGGTAAATGAGCAGTTCTTC
CASSSSAVNEQFF
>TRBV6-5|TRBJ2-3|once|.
TGTGCCAGCAGTTATGAGAGGGAGAGCACAGATACGCAGTATTTT
CASSYERESTDTQYF
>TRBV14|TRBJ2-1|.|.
TGTGCCAGCAGCCAAGTCATTCTCAGTGAGCAGTTCTTC
CASSQVILSEQFF
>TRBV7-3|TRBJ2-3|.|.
TGTGCCAGCAGCCCTAGCGGCACAGATACGCAGTATTTT
CASSPSGTDTQYF
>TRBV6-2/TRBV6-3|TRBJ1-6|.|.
TGTGCCAGCAGTTACTTGGACTCAAGCTCCTATAATTCACCCCTCCACTTT
CASSYLDSSSYNSPLHF
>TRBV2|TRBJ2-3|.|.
TGTGCCAGCAGTCTGACTACCACCCGCACAGATACGCAGTATTTT
CASSLTTTRTDTQYF
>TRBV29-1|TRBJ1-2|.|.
TGCAGCGTTGACTCTTTGGAGGGGTATGGCTACACCTTC
CSVDSLEGYGYTF
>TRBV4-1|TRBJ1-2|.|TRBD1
TGCGCCAGCAGCCTCCGCAGGGGGCTTGGCTACACCTTC
CASSLRRGLGYTF
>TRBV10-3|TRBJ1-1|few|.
TGTGCCATCGCCGTAAGTTCCAGGGCGAACACTGAAGCTTTCTTT
CAIAVSSRANTEAFF
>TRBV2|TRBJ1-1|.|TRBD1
TGTGCCAGCAGGGCCCCCGGACAGGGGTCTAACACTGAAGCTTTCTTT
CASRAPGQGSNTEAFF
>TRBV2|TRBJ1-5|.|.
TGTGCCAGCAGCGGAGGGTACCAGCCCCAGCATTTT
CASSGGYQPQHF
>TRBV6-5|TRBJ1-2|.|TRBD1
TGTGCCAGCAGTTACGACGGCGTGACAGGGGACTATGGCTACACCTTC
CASSYDGVTGDYGYTF
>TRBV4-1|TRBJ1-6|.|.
TGCGCCAGCAGCCAAGTGAATCAGGGGCTCAGGTCACCCCTCCACTTT
CASSQVNQGLRSPLHF
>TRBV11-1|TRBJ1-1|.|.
TGTGCCAGCAGCACACAGGGCACTGAAGCTTTCTTT
CASSTQGTEAFF
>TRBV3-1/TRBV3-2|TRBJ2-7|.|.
TGTGCCAGCAGCCAAGAAGAAGTGGCCCAACTTAAGAGCGGCGAGCAGTACTTC
CASSQEEVAQLKSGEQYF